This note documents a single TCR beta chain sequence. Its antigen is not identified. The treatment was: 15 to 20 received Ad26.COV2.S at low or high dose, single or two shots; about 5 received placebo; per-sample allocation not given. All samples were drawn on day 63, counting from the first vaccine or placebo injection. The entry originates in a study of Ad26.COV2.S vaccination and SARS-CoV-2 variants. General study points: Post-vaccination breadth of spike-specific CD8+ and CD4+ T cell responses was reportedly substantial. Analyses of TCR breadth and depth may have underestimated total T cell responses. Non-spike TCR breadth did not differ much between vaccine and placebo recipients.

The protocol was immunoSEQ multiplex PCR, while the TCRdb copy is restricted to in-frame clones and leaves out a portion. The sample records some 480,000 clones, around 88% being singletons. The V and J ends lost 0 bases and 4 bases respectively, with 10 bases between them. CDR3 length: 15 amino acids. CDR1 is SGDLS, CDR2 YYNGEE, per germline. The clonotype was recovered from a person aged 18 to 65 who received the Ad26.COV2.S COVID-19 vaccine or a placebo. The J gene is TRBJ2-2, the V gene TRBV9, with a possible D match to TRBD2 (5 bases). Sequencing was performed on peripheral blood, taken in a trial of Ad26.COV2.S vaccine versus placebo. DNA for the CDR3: TGTGCCAGCAGCGTAGTTACGGGAACCACCGGGGAGCTGTTTTTT. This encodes CASSVVTGTTGELFF.